The sample holds one count of the clone carrying this T cell receptor (beta chain). The antigen is not known. The source of the sample is a study of graft-versus-host responses after intestinal transplantation. Study overall: Uniformly, recipients were administered anti-thymocyte globulin induction with subsequent tacrolimus and steroids for 2 to 3 years.

Data came from immunoSEQ multiplex PCR; TCRdb stores just in-frame clones and leaves some out. Counted here are tens of thousands of clones, around 93% occurring once; the ten biggest clones make up 1.5% to 2.5%. Looked up from germline, CDR1 is LNHDA and CDR2 is SQIVND (reference sequence). Trimming cost V 6 bases and J 4 bases; bases outside gene matches: 2. This CDR3 is built from 13 residues. The genes are TRBV19 and TRBJ1-2; 10 positions agree with TRBD1. The sequence was collected from a human donor who received an intestinal transplant. The source was unstimulated CD8+ T cells sorted from spleen or lymph node cells, collected before intestinal transplant. DNA of the CDR3: TGTGCCAGTAGGACAGGGGGCTTCTATGGCTACACCTTC. Translated, it gives CASRTGGFYGYTF.